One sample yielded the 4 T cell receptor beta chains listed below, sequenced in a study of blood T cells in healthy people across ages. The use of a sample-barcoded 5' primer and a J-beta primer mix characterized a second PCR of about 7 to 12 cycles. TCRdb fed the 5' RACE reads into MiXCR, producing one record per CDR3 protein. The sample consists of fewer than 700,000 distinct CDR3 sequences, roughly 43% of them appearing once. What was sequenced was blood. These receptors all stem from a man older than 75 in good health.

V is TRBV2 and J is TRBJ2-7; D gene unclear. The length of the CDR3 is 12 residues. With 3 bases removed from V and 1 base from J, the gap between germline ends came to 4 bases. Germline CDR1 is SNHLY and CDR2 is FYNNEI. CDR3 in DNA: TGTGCCAGCAGTGAGTTTTCCTACGAGCAGTACTTC. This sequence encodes CASSEFSYEQYF.

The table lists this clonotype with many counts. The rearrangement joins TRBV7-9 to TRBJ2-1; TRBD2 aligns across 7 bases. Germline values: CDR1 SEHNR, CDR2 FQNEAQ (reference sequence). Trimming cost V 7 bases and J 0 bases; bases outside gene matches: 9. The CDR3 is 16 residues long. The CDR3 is CASNFRTRSSYNEQFF. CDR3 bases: TGTGCCAGCAACTTTCGGACTAGAAGCTCCTACAATGAGCAGTTCTTC.

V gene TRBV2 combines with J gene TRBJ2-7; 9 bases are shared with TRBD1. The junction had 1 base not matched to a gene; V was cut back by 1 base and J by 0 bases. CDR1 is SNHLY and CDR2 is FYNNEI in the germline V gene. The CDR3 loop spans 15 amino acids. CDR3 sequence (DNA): TGTGCCAGCAGTGAAGGGGGACAGGGCTCCTACGAGCAGTACTTC. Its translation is CASSEGGQGSYEQYF.

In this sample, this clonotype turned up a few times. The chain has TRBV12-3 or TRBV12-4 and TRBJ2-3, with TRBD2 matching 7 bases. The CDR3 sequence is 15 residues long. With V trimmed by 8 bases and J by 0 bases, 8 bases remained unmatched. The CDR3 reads CASDSSGTSTDTQYF. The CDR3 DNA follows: TGTGCCAGCGACTCAAGCGGGACTAGCACAGATACGCAGTATTTT.